This entry features one T cell receptor beta chain sequence. The antigen this receptor binds is unknown. No much larger clonotype is one base removed from it; base qualities were not supplied. CDR1 and CDR2, looked up from the germline V gene, are SNHLY and FYNNEI. Measured from the cysteine to the phenylalanine, the CDR3 is 19 residues long. CDR3 DNA is the only sequence kept; it has 57 bases, read in frame from the first base. The junction shows trimming of 9 bases on V and 3 bases on J, plus 29 bases between the germline ends. The sample originates from a study of shared T cell receptors in the human thymus (dated by TCRdb to the early 2020s). Looking at the study overall: The study examined how self-reactive, shared T-cell receptor alpha chains are generated in the human thymus.

The library relied on the immunoSEQ multiplex PCR assay. Entries here come from immuneACCESS through TCRdb and include only in-frame sequences with V and J called. Some clones fail to appear in such tables; in the studies checked, an unresolved V gene covers under half of the shortfall, and the cause of the remainder is unknown. Present in this sample are 630,000 or so clones, about 90% of which were seen just once. In total, the top ten clones hold under 0.01% of the sample. A further study also used this sample, focusing on human thymus T cells. That second publication adds: In Finland, the donors were immunologically healthy infants who were having open corrective cardiac surgery for congenital heart defects. Thymus tissue was obtained as surgical resects removed during corrective cardiac surgery. Usage of V and J gene segments appeared to be biased in both the thymic and the peripheral blood repertoires. According to the related research, thymic TCR repertoires were highly overlapping among unrelated individuals. The study described the TCR alpha and beta repertoires in under 10 infant thymus samples and a handful of matching peripheral blood samples. The cohort included a handful of male and a couple of female infants, with donor ages spanning 7 to 244 days. After being mechanically released from the tissue, thymocytes were kept at -70 degrees C in pellets of about 9.5-30 million cells. A QIAsymphony instrument was used to extract genomic DNA from frozen cell pellets. The immunoSEQ multiplex PCR assay was used to amplify the TCRB and TCRAD loci from a standardized quantity of quality-controlled genomic DNA. Amplicons spanned the V(D)J region at a length sufficient to cover the CDR3 and identify V and J genes. The amplicons were sequenced on an Illumina platform via the commercial immunoSEQ service. Primer bias and sequencing errors were corrected as previously described, and TCRAD and TCRB were defined on the basis of the IMGT database. Repertoires were analysed with immunoSEQ Analyzer 3.0 and VDJTools, covering basic statistics, V/J segment usage, diversity estimates, rarefaction and pairwise overlap. Diversity was estimated using the Chao1, ChaoE, Efron-Thisted, Shannon and inverse Simpson indices, and was also estimated on datasets down-sampled to the size of the smallest sample. For repertoire overlap, CDR3 nucleotide sequence, V gene and J gene had to match strictly, and clustering was done by Jaccard-based multidimensional scaling. On average, roughly 810,000 unique TCRB clonotypes were obtained from thymus samples, compared with 80,000 to 85,000 from blood samples.

Sample: thymocytes. The clonotype was recovered from a boy younger than two with a congenital heart defect. Donor details come from another sample of the same person, matched by shared clones. The chain is encoded by TRBV2 joined to TRBJ1-4; TRBD1 is possibly the D segment (6 matching bases). The sequenced DNA: TGTGCCAGAGGGGGACACACCCACACCCCACCTGACTCTAATGAAAAACTGTTTTTT. This encodes CARGGHTHTPPDSNEKLFF.